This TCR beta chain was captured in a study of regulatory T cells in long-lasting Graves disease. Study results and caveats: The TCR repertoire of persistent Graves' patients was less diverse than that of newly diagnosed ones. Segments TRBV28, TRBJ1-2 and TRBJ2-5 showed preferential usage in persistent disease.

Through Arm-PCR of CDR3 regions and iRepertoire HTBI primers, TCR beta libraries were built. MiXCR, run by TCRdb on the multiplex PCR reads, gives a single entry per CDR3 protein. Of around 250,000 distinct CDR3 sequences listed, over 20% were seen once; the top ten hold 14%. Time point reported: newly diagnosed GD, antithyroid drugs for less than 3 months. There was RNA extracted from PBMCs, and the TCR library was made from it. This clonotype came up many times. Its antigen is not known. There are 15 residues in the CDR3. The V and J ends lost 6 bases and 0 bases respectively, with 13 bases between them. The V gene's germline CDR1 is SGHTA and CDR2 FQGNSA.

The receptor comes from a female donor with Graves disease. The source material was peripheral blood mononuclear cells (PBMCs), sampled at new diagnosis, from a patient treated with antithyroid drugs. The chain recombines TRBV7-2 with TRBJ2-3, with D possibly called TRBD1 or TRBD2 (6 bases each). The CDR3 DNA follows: TGTGCCAGCAGAGGGGGGTTCCTTAGCACAGATACGCAGTATTTT. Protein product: CASRGGFLSTDTQYF.